This TCR beta chain was identified in a study of CD8 T cells in Susac syndrome (dated by TCRdb to between 2019 and 2020). With regard to the full study: Whether CD8+ T cell activation and differentiation in Susac syndrome was antigen driven was tested using repertoire sequencing.

What the work shows at the level of the full study, not this receptor alone: The TCR sequencing and HLA analysis was acknowledged to have included a relatively small number of individuals.

Clipping removes 2 bases from V and 5 bases from J, with 8 as the unmatched junction base count. CDR1 PRHDT and CDR2 FYEKMQ were looked up in the germline V gene (reference sequence). Including the terminal cysteine and phenylalanine, the CDR3 comprises 15 residues. CDR3 DNA is the only sequence kept; it has 45 bases, read in frame from the first base. Regarding this clonotype: It has no known antigen specificity. Base qualities are not recorded, but no much larger clone differs from it by a single base.

RNA was extracted using the RNeasy kit, and about 0.45 to 1 microgram was reverse transcribed with random hexamers. The immunoSEQ multiplex PCR assay, which covers 54 Vbeta and 13 Jbeta segments, was used to amplify TCR beta CDR3 regions. To correct PCR amplification bias, a synthetic template baseline was used for both primer optimization and computational correction. The authors' analysis ran thus. Reads were annotated to V, D and J genes per IMGT and analyzed with immunoSEQ Analyzer, keeping only productive sequences. To calculate clonality, Shannon entropy was normalized by log2 of the number of productive unique sequences and then subtracted from one. Public and private clones were assessed among the 100 most prevalent clones of each patient and control. Clones were defined as Susac-specific when absent from the healthy and MS cohorts, from about 970 published viral clones and from other ImmuneACCESS disease sequences. In-frame beta chains were kept once TCRdb had trimmed the public reads at Q25 with fastp and called clones with MiXCR. For every CDR3 protein sequence, its rows merge into one entry that carries the most common genes and DNA. The V and J calls were not made by the authors but by TCRdb's processing. Present in this sample are 200,000 to 250,000 distinct CDR3 sequences, 95% of which were seen just once. The top ten clonotypes cover 0.095% of the sample.

High-throughput TCR beta sequencing profiled peripheral blood CD8+ and CD4+ T cells from healthy donors, Susac syndrome patients and multiple sclerosis patients. The multiple sclerosis controls were treatment-naive patients who had stable or active relapsing-remitting disease and met the revised McDonald criteria. Bulk CD8+ and CD4+ T cells were purified by magnetic negative isolation, whereas CD8+ TEMRA cells were enriched by FACS. Blood was drawn into EDTA tubes, processed within 24 hours, and PBMCs were isolated by density gradient centrifugation. PBMCs destined for TCR sequencing were cryopreserved in liquid nitrogen and later thawed in a 37 °C water bath. Purity of sorted or isolated CD4+, CD8+ and CD8+ TEMRA cells was at least 90%.

Recombination connected TRBV13 to TRBJ2-7; TRBD1 matches 8 bases in the middle. The sequencing input was CD4+ T cells from PBMCs. The clonotype was recovered from a human donor with multiple sclerosis. For the CDR3, the sequence is CASSLTRTGLHEQYF. The DNA sequence reads TGTGCCAGCAGCTTAACGAGGACAGGGCTCCACGAGCAGTACTTC.